Listed below are T cell receptor beta chains from one sample, sequenced in a study of T cell changes during pregnancy in multiple sclerosis. The data were produced by immunoSEQ multiplex PCR, yet TCRdb's version contains in-frame clones alone and is incomplete. Among more than 85,000 clones listed, roughly nine tenths were seen once. Sequenced here: peripheral blood, sampled in the second trimester of pregnancy. The receptors were sampled from a female donor with multiple sclerosis, enrolled in a pregnancy study. CDR3s leave out the opening cysteine and the closing phenylalanine or tryptophan. Not every row has a clone size; where given, it reads once, few, many or a size class.

v_call | clone_size | cdr3_aa
TRBV6-5 | . | ASRSTGLNTGELF
TRBV6-1 | once | ASSEMRIQGAYGYT
TRBV6-1 | once | ASREDAYGNQPQH
TRBV15 | . | ATSRDGGKGRKLF
TRBV19 | . | ASSKPFSNQPQH
TRBV27 | . | ASSSRKLAGGLTDTQY
TRBV5-1 | . | ASRMSSSGGTYEQY
TRBV9 | . | ASSVGDRPNEQF
TRBV9 | . | ASSVGTNTGELF
TRBV2 | . | ASSDNQSYGYT
TRBV6-5 | . | ASSRTGQGKGGYT
TRBV7-9 | . | ASSTPRGWTDTEAF
TRBV15 | . | ATSPRQGPNQPQH
TRBV29-1 | . | SVEVSGTEAF
TRBV2 | . | ASSAGGPNTEAF
TRBV10-3 | . | AISGKSGTGDEQY
TRBV5-4 | . | ASSLVGSSSYEQY
TRBV19 | . | ASSRNSGGVSSSGANVLT
TRBV30 | . | AWSEGHSSGQY
TRBV7-2 | . | ASSTTGYNSPLH